These T cell receptor beta chains were read from a single sample in a study of blood T cells in healthy people across ages. Each CDR3 protein is one row after TCRdb ran MiXCR on the 5' RACE reads. Of 600,000 to 1,000,000 distinct CDR3 sequences in the sample, 58% were seen once. The sequenced sample consisted of blood. These receptors all stem from a man aged 30 to 39 in good health. Each CDR3 is given with its conserved first and last residue. A D gene is named only where the DNA matches it firmly. Clone sizes are given selectively: once, few, many, or a class where the clone is expanded.

d_call clone_size j_call v_call cdr3_nt cdr3_aa
TRBD1 few TRBJ2-7 TRBV27 TGTGCCAGCAGTTTAGGGGGACAGCATAACAATGAGCAGTACTTC CASSLGGQHNNEQYF
- - TRBJ2-1 TRBV7-9 TGTGCCAGCAGCCAAGGGGGGGACATAGGGTTCTTC CASSQGGDIGFF
- few TRBJ2-5 TRBV6-5 TGTGCCAGCAGACCGGACAGACCCGAGGGGACCCAGTACTTC CASRPDRPEGTQYF
TRBD1 few TRBJ1-2 TRBV4-2 TGTGCCAGCAGCCAAGATGATGGGACAGGGGAGCGATATGGCTACACCTTC CASSQDDGTGERYGYTF
TRBD2 - TRBJ2-3 TRBV5-1 TGCGCCAGCCTGGAAGCGGGGGCCAACACAGATACGCAGTATTTT CASLEAGANTDTQYF
TRBD2 - TRBJ2-5 TRBV20-1 TGCAGTGCTAGAGATGCTGGAGCGGGAGGCGGGGTTGAGCAGTACTTC CSARDAGAGGGVEQYF
- - TRBJ2-4 TRBV2 TGTGCCAGCAGAGGGCAGGGGTCGATAGGTGGTCCCATAGCCAAAAACATTCAGTACTTC CASRGQGSIGGPIAKNIQYF
- few TRBJ2-5 TRBV29-1 TGCAGCTGCACAGGGTGGCGGACAGAGACCCAGTACTTC CSCTGWRTETQYF
TRBD1 few TRBJ2-7 TRBV20-1 TGCAGTGCTAGTAGGACAGGGTACAGCTACGAGCAGTACTTC CSASRTGYSYEQYF
- - TRBJ1-2 TRBV28 TGTGCCTCCGGTTTAGCACATCAGGGTGTTGGCTACACCTTC CASGLAHQGVGYTF
- - TRBJ1-2 TRBV14 TGTGCCAGCAGCCAGGCCGGGGCAGGGAACTATGGCTACACCTTC CASSQAGAGNYGYTF
TRBD1 - TRBJ2-7 TRBV29-1 TGCGGCGTTGAAGGGACAGGGAACGAGCAGTACTTC CGVEGTGNEQYF
- - TRBJ2-5 TRBV7-9 TGTGCCAGCAGCCTCGTAGACGGGGGAGAGACCCAGTACTTC CASSLVDGGETQYF
TRBD2 few TRBJ2-5 TRBV20-1 TGCAGTGCTAGAGCTAGCGGGGGAGATTTCCAAGAGACCCAGTACTTC CSARASGGDFQETQYF
- once TRBJ2-5 TRBV29-1 TGCAGCGTTTTAAAGGGTAATGAGCAGTACTTC CSVLKGNEQYF
- - TRBJ1-1 TRBV27 TGTGCCAGCAGTTACGGGTTGGGGAACACTGAAGCTTTCTTT CASSYGLGNTEAFF
- - TRBJ2-7 TRBV6-2/TRBV6-3 TGTGCCAGCAGACCCAGTTGGGGATTCTACGAGCAGTACTTC CASRPSWGFYEQYF
TRBD1 - TRBJ1-5 TRBV19 TGTGCCAGTAGTGAGTTGACAGGGAATCAGCCCCAGCATTTT CASSELTGNQPQHF
TRBD1 once TRBJ2-7 TRBV29-1 TGCAGCGTCTCAGGACAGGACGAGCAGTACTTC CSVSGQDEQYF
TRBD1 - TRBJ1-6 TRBV30 TGTGCCTGGAGTTCCATCGACCACAGGGGAAATTCACCCCTCCACTTT CAWSSIDHRGNSPLHF
- - TRBJ2-5 TRBV4-3 TGCGCCAGCAGCCAAGACCCTGGGAGGTCAGAGACCCAGTACTTC CASSQDPGRSETQYF
- - TRBJ2-7 TRBV6-2/TRBV6-3 TGTGCCAGCAGTTCTCGGGAAACAGGTGGCTACGAGCAGTACTTC CASSSRETGGYEQYF
- - TRBJ2-7 TRBV3-1 TGTGCCAGCAGCCAAGCCTCCATCGGAGCCTACGAGCAGTACTTC CASSQASIGAYEQYF
- few TRBJ2-1 TRBV3-1 TGTGCCAGCAGCCAAGTGTCTTCATACAATGAGCAGTTCTTC CASSQVSSYNEQFF
- few TRBJ2-7 TRBV5-6 TGTGCCAGCAGGTTGTGGGGCAGGCGGTACGAGCAGTACTTC CASRLWGRRYEQYF
TRBD2 - TRBJ2-5 TRBV7-9 TGTGCCAGCAGCGAAACTAGCGGGGCCCAAGAGACCCAGTACTTC CASSETSGAQETQYF
- - TRBJ2-1 TRBV7-8 TGTGCCAGCAGCCCCCGGTGGGGTGTGGATGAGCAGTTCTTC CASSPRWGVDEQFF
- - TRBJ2-5 TRBV9 TGTGCCAGCAGCGTAGGGGGGGTTGCGGAGACCCAGTACTTC CASSVGGVAETQYF
TRBD2 - TRBJ2-7 TRBV2 TGTGCCATCTTTACTAGCGGGGGTCCCTACGAGCAGTACTTC CAIFTSGGPYEQYF
TRBD2 - TRBJ2-1 TRBV12-3/TRBV12-4 TGTGCCAGCACTAAGGGACTAGCGGAGGGGAATGAGCAGTTCTTC CASTKGLAEGNEQFF
- - TRBJ2-7 TRBV4-1 TGCGCCAGCAGCCACCAACAAGGGCTTTCGTACGAGCAGTACTTC CASSHQQGLSYEQYF